The source of this T cell receptor beta chain is a study of regulatory T cells in long-lasting Graves disease. Whole-study results and caveats: A reduction in accuracy may have resulted from the small sample size.

Deletions cut 7 bases from V and 4 bases from J, with 14 bases between. The length of the CDR3 is 14 residues. Germline V CDR1 and CDR2: SNHLY, FYNNEI. The time point was: newly diagnosed GD, antithyroid drugs for less than 3 months. Extracted PBMC RNA gave rise to the TCR library. The patients were drawn from one endocrinology department in Xi'an, China. The table lists this clonotype with many counts. Its matching antigen is unknown. The authors built TCR beta libraries using iRepertoire HTBI primers and Arm-PCR of CDR3 regions. Via MiXCR, TCRdb re-called the multiplex PCR reads, giving one row per CDR3 protein. Here the sample spans over 500,000 distinct CDR3 sequences, 15% to 20% being singletons. This sample was shared with a second study, whose subject was T cells in Graves' hyperthyroidism and ophthalmopathy. This second report adds: The model foresaw ophthalmopathy a median around 6.4 months prior to onset.

Sequencing was performed on peripheral blood mononuclear cells (PBMCs), taken at new diagnosis, from a patient treated with antithyroid drugs. This receptor was taken from a young woman with Graves disease. The V and J genes are TRBV2 and TRBJ1-5, with D perhaps matching TRBD1 (5 bases). The CDR3 coding sequence is TGTGCCAGCACGGGGGGGGGGGGAAATCAGCCCCAGCATTTT. Its translation is CASTGGGGNQPQHF. Looking up the rest from reference TRBV2 and TRBJ1-5 gives the full variable domain: EPEVTQTPSHQVTQMGQEVILRCVPISNHLYFYWYRQILGQKVEFLVSFYNNEISEKSEIFDDQFSVERPDGSNFTLKIRSTKLEDSAMYFCASTGGGGNQPQHFGDGTRLSIL.